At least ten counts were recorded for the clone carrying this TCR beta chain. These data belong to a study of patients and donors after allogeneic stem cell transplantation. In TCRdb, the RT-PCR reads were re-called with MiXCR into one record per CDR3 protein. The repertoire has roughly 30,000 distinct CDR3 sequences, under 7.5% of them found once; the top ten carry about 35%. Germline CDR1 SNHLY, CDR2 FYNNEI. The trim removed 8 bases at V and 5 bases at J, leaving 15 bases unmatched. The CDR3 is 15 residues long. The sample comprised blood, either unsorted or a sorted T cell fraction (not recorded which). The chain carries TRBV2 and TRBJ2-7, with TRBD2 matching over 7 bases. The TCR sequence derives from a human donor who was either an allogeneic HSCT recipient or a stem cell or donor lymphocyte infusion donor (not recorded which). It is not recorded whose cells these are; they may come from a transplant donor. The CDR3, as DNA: TGTGCCAGCGGCCAGCTGGGCGGGAGATGGGACGAGCAGTACTTC. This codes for CASGQLGGRWDEQYF.